This T cell receptor beta chain was captured in a study of cytomegalovirus exposure and HLA in healthy donors. V lost 4 bases, J lost 3 bases, and 23 bases lay in between. The CDR3 is 17 amino acids. PCR amplification relied on 60 Vbeta primers (plus 13 Jbeta primers). Sequencing used immunoSEQ multiplex PCR; TCRdb keeps in-frame clones, though not all of them. Recorded here are about 130,000 clones; the top ten clones represent about 2.5%. The sequenced sample consisted of PBMCs. V is TRBV5-3 and J is TRBJ2-7; D is perhaps TRBD1 (6 bases). TRBV5-3 is known as an ORF, though its function is uncertain. This TCR derives from a man aged 25 to 40 in good health and CMV-seronegative. The CDR3 loop is CARSQTEGGGDGYEQYF. CDR3 in DNA: TGTGCCAGAAGCCAGACTGAAGGGGGTGGGGATGGCTACGAGCAGTACTTC.